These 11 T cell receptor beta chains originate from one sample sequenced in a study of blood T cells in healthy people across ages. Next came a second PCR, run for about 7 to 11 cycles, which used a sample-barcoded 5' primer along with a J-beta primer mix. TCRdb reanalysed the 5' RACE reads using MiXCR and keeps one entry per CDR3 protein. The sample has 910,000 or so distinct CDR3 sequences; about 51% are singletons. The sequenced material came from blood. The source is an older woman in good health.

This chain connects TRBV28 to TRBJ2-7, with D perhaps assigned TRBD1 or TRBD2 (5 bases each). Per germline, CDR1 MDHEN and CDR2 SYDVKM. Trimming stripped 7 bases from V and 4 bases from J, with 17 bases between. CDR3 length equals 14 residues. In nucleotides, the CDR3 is TGTGCCAGCACCGACACTGACGAGGGGTACGAGCAGTACTTC. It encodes CASTDTDEGYEQYF.

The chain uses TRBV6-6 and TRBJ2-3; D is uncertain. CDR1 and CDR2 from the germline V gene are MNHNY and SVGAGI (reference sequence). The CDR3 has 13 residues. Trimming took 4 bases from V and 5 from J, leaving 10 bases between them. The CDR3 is CASSFDRLDTQYF. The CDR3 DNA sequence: TGTGCCAGCAGTTTCGACCGTTTAGATACGCAGTATTTT.

CDR3 amino acids: CASSQERTESSNQPQHF. DNA of the CDR3: TGTGCCAGCAGCCAAGAGAGGACAGAGTCTAGCAATCAGCCCCAGCATTTT. The J gene is TRBJ1-5, the V gene TRBV3-1, with a tentative D call TRBD1 (6 bases). CDR1 LGHDT and CDR2 YNNKEL come from the germline V gene (reference sequence). This CDR3 has 17 residues. Trimming cost V 0 bases and J 0 bases, with 12 bases left between them.

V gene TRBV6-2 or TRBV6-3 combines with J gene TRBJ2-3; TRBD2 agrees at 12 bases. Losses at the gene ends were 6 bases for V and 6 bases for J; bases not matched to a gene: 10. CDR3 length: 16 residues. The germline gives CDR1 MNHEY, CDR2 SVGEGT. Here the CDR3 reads CASSRRLAGVWDTQYF. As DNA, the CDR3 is TGTGCCAGCAGCCGCAGACTAGCGGGAGTCTGGGATACGCAGTATTTT.

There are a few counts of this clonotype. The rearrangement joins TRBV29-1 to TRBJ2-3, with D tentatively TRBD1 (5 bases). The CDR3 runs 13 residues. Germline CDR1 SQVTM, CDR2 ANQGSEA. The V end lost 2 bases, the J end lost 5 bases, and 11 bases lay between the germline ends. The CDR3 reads CSVEKQGKDTQYF. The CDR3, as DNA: TGCAGCGTTGAAAAGCAGGGCAAAGATACGCAGTATTTT.

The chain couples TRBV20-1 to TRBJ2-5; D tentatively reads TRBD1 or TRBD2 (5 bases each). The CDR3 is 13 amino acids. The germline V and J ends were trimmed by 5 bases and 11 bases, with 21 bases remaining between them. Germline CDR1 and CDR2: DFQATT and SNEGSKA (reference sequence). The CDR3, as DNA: TGCAGTGCTTCCCCCGGGACCAACTCCAGACAGTACTTC. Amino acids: CSASPGTNSRQYF.

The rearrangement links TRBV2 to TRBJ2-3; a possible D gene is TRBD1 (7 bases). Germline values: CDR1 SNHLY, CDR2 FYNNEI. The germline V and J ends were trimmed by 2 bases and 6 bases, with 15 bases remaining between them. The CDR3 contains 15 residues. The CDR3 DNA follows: TGTGCCAGCAGTGAAAGAGGAGGGGGCAGCGATACGCAGTATTTT. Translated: CASSERGGGSDTQYF.

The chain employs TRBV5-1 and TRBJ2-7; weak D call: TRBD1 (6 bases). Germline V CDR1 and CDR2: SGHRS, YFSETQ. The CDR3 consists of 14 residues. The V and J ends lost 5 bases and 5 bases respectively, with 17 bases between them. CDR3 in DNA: TGCGCCAGCAGTCAGGGGCCCCCAGTGAACGAGCAGTACTTC. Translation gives CASSQGPPVNEQYF.

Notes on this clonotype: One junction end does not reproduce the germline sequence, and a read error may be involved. The CDR3 loop is CAGSQRNEQFF. The CDR3 DNA follows: TGTGCCGGGAGCCAGAGGAATGAGCAGTTCTTC. The genes are TRBV30 and TRBJ2-1, with a tentative D call TRBD2 (5 bases). The germline CDR1 and CDR2 sequences are GTSNPN and SVGIG (reference sequence). The CDR3 totals 11 residues.

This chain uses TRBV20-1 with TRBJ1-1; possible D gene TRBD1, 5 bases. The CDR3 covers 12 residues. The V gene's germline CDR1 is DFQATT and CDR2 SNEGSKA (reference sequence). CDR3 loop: CRASEGLGSSFF. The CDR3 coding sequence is TGCAGGGCCTCCGAGGGGCTCGGTTCGTCTTTCTTT.

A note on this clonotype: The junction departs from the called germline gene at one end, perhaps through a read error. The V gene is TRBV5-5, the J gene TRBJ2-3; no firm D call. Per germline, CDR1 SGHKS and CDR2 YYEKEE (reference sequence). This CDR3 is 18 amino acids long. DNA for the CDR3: TGTGCCAACAGCTTGCGGTTGTTGGTGTCTCAGAGCACAGATACGCAGTATTTT. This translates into CANSLRLLVSQSTDTQYF.